A single T cell receptor (beta chain) is shown here with its context. Its antigen is not identified. The data derive from a study of cytomegalovirus exposure and HLA in healthy donors. Study-wide points: Cytomegalovirus-associated TCR beta chains were listed, numbering more than 150. Later analysis identified several of the most significant clusters that appeared linked to common viral pathogens.

Each of the donors was a healthy bone marrow donor. J lost 6 bases, V lost 5 bases, and 8 bases had no gene match. The germline CDR1 and CDR2 sequences are MNHNY and SVGAGI (reference sequence). The CDR3 covers 15 residues. The PCR was carried out with 60 Vbeta primers and 13 Jbeta primers. This table comes from immunoSEQ multiplex PCR, and its TCRdb copy is limited to in-frame clones, with some not included. The sample includes around 62,000 clones, approximately 71% of them seen just once. The V gene is TRBV6-6, the J gene TRBJ2-2, with 8 positions matching TRBD1. The receptor's source is a man aged 55 to 70 in good health and CMV-seropositive. The sample taken for sequencing was PBMCs. The CDR3 region is CASSQGQGWAGELFF. The CDR3 coding sequence is TGTGCCAGCAGTCAAGGACAGGGTTGGGCCGGGGAGCTGTTTTTT.